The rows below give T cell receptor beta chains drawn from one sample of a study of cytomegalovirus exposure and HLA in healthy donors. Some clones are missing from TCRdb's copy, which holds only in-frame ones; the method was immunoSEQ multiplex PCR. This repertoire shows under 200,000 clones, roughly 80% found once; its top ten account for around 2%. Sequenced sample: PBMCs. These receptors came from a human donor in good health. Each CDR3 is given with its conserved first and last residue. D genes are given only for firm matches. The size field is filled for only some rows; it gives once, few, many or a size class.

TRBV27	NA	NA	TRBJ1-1	CASGQGRMNTEAFF	TGTGCCAGCGGGCAGGGGCGGATGAACACTGAAGCTTTCTTT
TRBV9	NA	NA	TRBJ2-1	CASSVMDRIGNEQFF	TGTGCCAGCAGCGTAATGGACAGAATTGGAAATGAGCAGTTCTTC
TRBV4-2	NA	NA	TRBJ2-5	CASSQDLRFQETQYF	TGTGCCAGCAGCCAAGATCTGAGGTTCCAGGAGACCCAGTACTTC
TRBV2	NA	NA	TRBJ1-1	CATRSGPGQQAFF	TGTGCCACACGTTCAGGCCCCGGACAGCAGGCTTTCTTT
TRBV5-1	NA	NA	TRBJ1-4	CASARDFGGNEKLFF	TGCGCCAGCGCTCGAGACTTCGGGGGTAATGAAAAACTGTTTTTT
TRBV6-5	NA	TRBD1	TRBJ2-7	CASSLGQGYEQYF	TGTGCCAGCAGTTTGGGACAGGGGTACGAGCAGTACTTC
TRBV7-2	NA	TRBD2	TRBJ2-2	CASSLPGGGTGELFF	TGTGCCAGCAGCTTACCGGGGGGGGGCACCGGGGAGCTGTTTTTT
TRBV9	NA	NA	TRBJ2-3	CASSASAGGYTDTQYF	TGTGCCAGCAGCGCGTCGGCCGGAGGTTACACAGATACGCAGTATTTT
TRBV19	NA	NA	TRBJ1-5	CASSMTESNQPQHF	TGTGCCAGTAGTATGACGGAGAGCAATCAGCCCCAGCATTTT
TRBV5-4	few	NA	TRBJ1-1	CASSLTGVNTEAFF	TGTGCCAGCAGCTTAACAGGAGTCAACACTGAAGCTTTCTTT
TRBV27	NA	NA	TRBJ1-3	CANSLSRGFRNTIYF	TGTGCCAACAGTTTATCAAGGGGTTTCAGAAACACCATATATTTT
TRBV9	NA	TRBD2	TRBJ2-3	CASSVSGDYTDTQYF	TGTGCCAGCAGCGTTAGCGGGGATTACACAGATACGCAGTATTTT
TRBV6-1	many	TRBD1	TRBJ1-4	CASSDGTGSEKLFF	TGTGCCAGCAGTGATGGGACAGGGAGTGAAAAACTGTTTTTT
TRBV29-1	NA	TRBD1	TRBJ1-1	CSGTGGGTNTEAFF	TGCAGCGGGACAGGGGGCGGAACGAACACTGAAGCTTTCTTT
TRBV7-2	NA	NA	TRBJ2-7	CASSSHQGNGEQYF	TGTGCCAGCAGCTCACATCAGGGGAATGGCGAGCAGTACTTC
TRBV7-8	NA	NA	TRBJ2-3	CASSELDGGTDTQYF	TGTGCCAGCAGTGAGTTGGACGGAGGGACAGATACGCAGTATTTT
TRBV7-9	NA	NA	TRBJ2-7	CASSLLAEQYF	TGTGCCAGCAGTCTCCTGGCCGAGCAGTACTTC
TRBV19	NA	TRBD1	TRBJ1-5	CASSKTGTSNQPQHF	TGTGCCAGTAGCAAGACAGGGACTAGCAATCAGCCCCAGCATTTT
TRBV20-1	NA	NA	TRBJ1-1	CSPFPEAFF	TGCAGTCCCTTTCCTGAAGCTTTCTTT
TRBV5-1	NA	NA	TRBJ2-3	CASSREGQGSPDTQYF	TGCGCCAGCAGCCGCGAAGGACAAGGGTCACCAGATACGCAGTATTTT
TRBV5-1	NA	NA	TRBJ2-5	CASSSGGSQETQYF	TGCGCCAGCAGCTCCGGCGGTTCCCAAGAGACCCAGTACTTC
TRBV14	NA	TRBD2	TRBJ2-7	CASSQDRGGEQYF	TGTGCCAGCAGCCAAGATCGGGGGGGCGAGCAGTACTTC
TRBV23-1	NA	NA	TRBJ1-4	CASIAEPTNEKLFF	TGCGCCAGCATCGCGGAACCAACTAATGAAAAACTGTTTTTT
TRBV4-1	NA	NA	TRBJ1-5	CASSPRRDTNQPQHF	TGCGCCAGCAGCCCCCGCAGGGATACTAATCAGCCCCAGCATTTT
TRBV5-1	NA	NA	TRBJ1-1	CASSLALAGNTEAFF	TGCGCCAGCAGCTTGGCACTCGCCGGGAACACTGAAGCTTTCTTT
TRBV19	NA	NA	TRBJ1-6	CASSKESSYNSPLHF	TGTGCCAGTAGTAAAGAGAGCTCCTATAATTCACCCCTCCACTTT
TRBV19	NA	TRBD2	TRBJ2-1	CASSKGTSGGHEQFF	TGTGCCAGTAGTAAAGGGACTAGCGGGGGCCATGAGCAGTTCTTC
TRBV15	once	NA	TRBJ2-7	CATSRDGQRHYEQYF	TGTGCCACCAGCAGGGACGGACAGCGTCACTACGAGCAGTACTTC
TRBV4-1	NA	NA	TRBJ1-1	CASSQGQGLINTEAFF	TGCGCCAGCAGCCAAGGGCAGGGGCTTATTAACACTGAAGCTTTCTTT
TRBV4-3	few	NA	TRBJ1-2	CASSQDRSYGYTF	TGCGCCAGCAGCCAAGATCGGTCGTATGGCTACACCTTC
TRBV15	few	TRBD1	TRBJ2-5	CATSRGTGQETQYF	TGTGCCACCAGCAGAGGGACAGGGCAAGAGACCCAGTACTTC
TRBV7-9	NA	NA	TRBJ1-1	CASSSTRNTEAFF	TGTGCCAGCAGCTCGACTAGGAACACTGAAGCTTTCTTT
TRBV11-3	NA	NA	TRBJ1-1	CASSLGGQRTEAFF	TGTGCCAGCAGCTTAGGAGGGCAGAGAACTGAAGCTTTCTTT
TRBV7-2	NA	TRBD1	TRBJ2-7	CASSLDRGEQYF	TGTGCCAGCAGCTTAGACAGGGGCGAGCAGTACTTC
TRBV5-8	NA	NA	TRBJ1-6	CASSLQTGHLFSPLHF	TGTGCCAGCAGCCTACAAACGGGACACCTATTTTCACCCCTCCACTTT